The present entry profiles one T cell receptor (beta chain) with its context. The target antigen is unknown. This entry belongs to a study of T cell responses to AZD1222 COVID-19 vaccine. Findings and limits, study-wide: Spike as a whole was targeted by vaccine-associated CD4 TCRs, dominant at 160-218 and 743-854.

Using immunoSEQ multiplex PCR, the repertoire was profiled, and TCRdb retains in-frame clones only, with some absent. The sample holds 150,000 to 200,000 clones, 85% to 95% seen once. Germline CDR1 MDHEN, CDR2 SYDVKM. V lost 3 bases to trimming and J lost 0 bases, with 6 bases between them. This CDR3 contains 14 residues. This specimen consisted of peripheral blood, obtained on day 0 of AZD1222 vaccination. The receptor was derived from an adult in good health. The chain carries TRBV28 and TRBJ1-3; D is uncertain. The CDR3 is CASSLRLSGNTIYF. DNA for the CDR3: TGTGCCAGCAGTTTGAGGCTCTCTGGAAACACCATATATTTT.